What follows are 25 T cell receptor beta chains derived from one specimen sequenced in a study of control samples from healthy donors and cancer patients. This table comes from immunoSEQ multiplex PCR, and its TCRdb copy is limited to in-frame clones, with some not included. The data contain fewer than 45,000 clones, 91% of them seen just once; the ten biggest clones take up 22%. The sequenced material came from PBMCs. The origin of the receptors is a woman in her thirties or forties with head and neck cancer.

The V gene is TRBV6-6, the J gene TRBJ2-3, with 11 bases fitting TRBD2. The V gene end was trimmed by 6 bases and the J gene end by 6 bases; junction bases not matched to a gene: 8. The CDR3 has 15 amino acids. Germline CDR1 MNHNY, CDR2 SVGAGI (reference sequence). The CDR3: CASRFGTSGGDTQYF. The CDR3 DNA reads TGTGCCAGCAGGTTTGGGACTAGCGGTGGGGATACGCAGTATTTT.

The chain links TRBV28 to TRBJ2-5, with a weak D call TRBD1 (5 bases). Trimming shortened V by 5 bases and J by 5 bases, and 15 bases separated the two germline ends. The CDR3 contains 14 residues. Germline lookup yields CDR1 MDHEN and CDR2 SYDVKM. The CDR3 coding sequence is TGTGCCAGCAGTCCCCCCCAGGGCTGGGAGACCCAGTACTTC. This codes for CASSPPQGWETQYF.

This rearrangement joins TRBV27 to TRBJ1-1; unclear D gene. This CDR3 is 15 amino acids long. V was cut by 1 base and J by 1 base, with 10 bases left in between. Germline V gene sequence: CDR1 MNHEY, CDR2 SMNVEV (reference sequence). CDR3 sequence: CASSLFAFENTEAFF. The CDR3 bases are TGTGCCAGCAGTTTATTTGCGTTTGAGAACACTGAAGCTTTCTTT.

The CDR3 nucleotides are TGTGCCAGCAGCCACCTGGACCGCGCTGGGGGCTACACCTTC. This sequence encodes CASSHLDRAGGYTF. The chain has TRBV3-1 (or the pseudogene TRBV3-2) and TRBJ1-2; D not certain. The CDR3 length is 14 residues. Deletions cut 3 bases from V and 8 bases from J, with 16 bases between. The germline gives CDR1 LGHDT, CDR2 YNNKEL (reference sequence).

The chain couples TRBV27 to TRBJ2-7; 15 positions match TRBD2. Trimming cost V 8 bases and J 0 bases; bases outside gene matches: 8. The CDR3 runs to 17 residues. From germline, CDR1 is MNHEY and CDR2 SMNVEV (reference sequence). The CDR3 spells CASSGLAGGPSSYEQYF. The DNA for the CDR3 is TGTGCCAGCTCCGGACTAGCGGGAGGGCCGAGCTCCTACGAGCAGTACTTC.

The chain is built from TRBV30 and TRBJ1-2; D might be TRBD1 (6 bases). The germline V and J ends were trimmed by 4 bases and 7 bases, with 19 bases remaining between them. The germline gives CDR1 GTSNPN, CDR2 SVGIG (reference sequence). CDR3 length: 14 amino acids. The CDR3 reads CAWTPGEGYVGYTF. The DNA of the CDR3 is TGTGCCTGGACCCCAGGGGAGGGGTATGTTGGCTACACCTTC. The whole variable domain, remainder taken from reference TRBV30 and TRBJ1-2, is SQTIHQWPATLVQPVGSPLSLECTVEGTSNPNLYWYRQAAGRGLQLLFYSVGIGQISSEVPQNLSASRPQDRQFILSSKKLLLSDSGFYLCAWTPGEGYVGYTFGSGTRLTVV.

The V call is TRBV2, the J call TRBJ2-7; the match to TRBD2 covers 8 bases. Germline lookup yields CDR1 SNHLY and CDR2 FYNNEI. Germline trimming cut 4 bases from V and 5 bases from J; bases unmatched to any gene: 7. This CDR3 is built from 14 residues. This CDR3 is CASSAGGIIDEQYF. The DNA for the CDR3 is TGTGCCAGCAGTGCGGGAGGGATTATCGACGAGCAGTACTTC. Variable domain in full (rest from reference TRBV2 and TRBJ2-7): EPEVTQTPSHQVTQMGQEVILRCVPISNHLYFYWYRQILGQKVEFLVSFYNNEISEKSEIFDDQFSVERPDGSNFTLKIRSTKLEDSAMYFCASSAGGIIDEQYFGPGTRLTVT.

V usage is TRBV11-2 and J usage is TRBJ2-1; no clear D. This CDR3 contains 12 residues. Trimming stripped 4 bases from V and 9 bases from J, with 10 bases between. Germline CDR1 SGHAT, CDR2 FQNNGV. In nucleotides, the CDR3 is TGTGCCAGCAGCTCCGTATCAAGTGAGCAGTTCTTC. Translation gives CASSSVSSEQFF.

V is TRBV3-1 (or the pseudogene TRBV3-2) and J is TRBJ2-3; TRBD1 or TRBD2 may be the D gene (6 bases each). The CDR3 loop spans 17 amino acids. Trimming removed 1 base at V and 5 bases at J, with 19 bases between. Per germline, CDR1 LGHDT and CDR2 YNNKEL (reference sequence). The CDR3 sequence is CASSQVGGRTWEDTQYF. DNA of the CDR3: TGTGCCAGCAGCCAAGTAGGGGGGAGGACCTGGGAAGATACGCAGTATTTT.

This clone has a single count. The chain joins TRBV6-5 to TRBJ1-5; D call uncertain. V lost 5 bases, J lost 7 bases, and 12 bases lay in between. The CDR3 totals 13 residues. The germline V gene has CDR1 MNHEY and CDR2 SVGAGI. CDR3 in DNA: TGTGCCAGCAGTAGGGATTACTCCCAGCCCCAGCATTTT. Its translation: CASSRDYSQPQHF.

V gene TRBV25-1 combines with J gene TRBJ1-2; possible D gene TRBD1, 6 bases. The V gene lost 7 bases and the J gene lost 8 bases, with 17 bases spanning the gap. The germline V gene encodes CDR1 MGHDK and CDR2 SYGVNS. The CDR3 sequence is 13 residues long. CDR3: CASTLGAGWGYTF. In DNA form, the CDR3 reads TGTGCCAGCACCCTGGGGGCAGGCTGGGGCTACACCTTC.

This clone appeared a single time. The rearrangement joins TRBV18 to TRBJ2-1, with 13 positions matching TRBD2. Germline CDR1 KGHSH, CDR2 LQKENI. Trimming removed 3 bases from V and 7 bases from J; junction bases left unmatched: 6. The CDR3 contains 16 residues. The CDR3 is CASSPYTSGRENEQFF. The CDR3, as DNA: TGTGCCAGCTCACCTTACACTAGCGGGAGGGAGAATGAGCAGTTCTTC.

The chain combines TRBV2 with TRBJ2-3; TRBD2 matches 10 bases. Germline assignment: CDR1 SNHLY and CDR2 FYNNEI. The junction had 5 bases not matched to a gene; V was cut back by 3 bases and J by 5 bases. This CDR3 is 15 amino acids long. The CDR3 DNA reads TGTGCCAGCAGTGACAGCGGGGGGGCCGGAGATACGCAGTATTTT. Protein sequence: CASSDSGGAGDTQYF.

The chain recombines TRBV7-3 with TRBJ2-2; D is uncertain. The ends were cut back, 4 bases at V and 6 bases at J, with 12 bases in the middle. CDR1 is SGHTA and CDR2 is FQGTGA in the germline V gene. This CDR3 region has 14 residues. As DNA, the CDR3 is TGTGCCAGCAGCTCCCGTGTAGCCGCCGGGGAGCTGTTTTTT. Translating gives CASSSRVAAGELFF.

The J gene is TRBJ2-7, the V gene TRBV2, with TRBD1 as a possible D gene (6 bases). Germline V gene sequence: CDR1 SNHLY, CDR2 FYNNEI. Trimming left V 6 bases short and J 4 bases short, with 10 bases between. The length of the CDR3 is 12 residues. CDR3 nucleotides: TGTGCCAGCAGGGAACAGGGTTACGAGCAGTACTTC. It is translated as CASREQGYEQYF.

The chain joins TRBV4-1 to TRBJ2-5, with 8 bases fitting TRBD1. CDR3 length equals 14 residues. Germline assignment: CDR1 MGHRA and CDR2 YSYEKL. V shed 4 bases and J 6 bases; nucleotides not matched to a gene: 7. The chain's CDR3 is CASSPDRGQKTQYF. The CDR3 bases are TGCGCCAGCAGCCCTGACAGGGGCCAGAAGACCCAGTACTTC.

CDR3: CASSYDRGSSYEQYF. CDR3 nucleotide sequence: TGTGCCAGCAGTTACGACAGGGGGAGCTCCTACGAGCAGTACTTC. This chain uses TRBV6-5 with TRBJ2-7; the match to TRBD1 covers 9 bases. The J segment lost 0 bases and the V segment lost 2 bases, leaving 2 bases of the junction unmatched. Germline lookup yields CDR1 MNHEY and CDR2 SVGAGI. The CDR3 has 15 residues.

The rearrangement links TRBV5-1 to TRBJ2-3; D is undetermined. The V gene's germline CDR1 is SGHRS and CDR2 YFSETQ. V shed 2 bases and J shed 0 bases, with 7 bases lying between them. The length of the CDR3 is 14 residues. CDR3 protein: CASSFGFSTDTQYF. CDR3 DNA sequence: TGCGCCAGCAGCTTTGGGTTTAGCACAGATACGCAGTATTTT.

This chain connects TRBV19 to TRBJ2-1; 10 bases map to TRBD1. The CDR3 extends over 16 amino acids. Germline V gene data show CDR1 as LNHDA and CDR2 as SQIVND (reference sequence). The trim removed 5 bases at V and 3 bases at J, leaving 7 bases unmatched. Here the CDR3 reads CASSHPGQGGYNEQFF. The CDR3 DNA reads as TGTGCCAGTAGTCACCCCGGACAGGGGGGCTACAATGAGCAGTTCTTC. Looking up the rest from reference TRBV19 and TRBJ2-1 gives the full variable domain: DGGITQSPKYLFRKEGQNVTLSCEQNLNHDAMYWYRQDPGQGLRLIYYSQIVNDFQKGDIAEGYSVSREKKESFPLTVTSAQKNPTAFYLCASSHPGQGGYNEQFFGPGTRLTVL.

This chain uses TRBV18 with TRBJ1-2; 7 bases are shared with TRBD1. Germline assignment: CDR1 KGHSH and CDR2 LQKENI. V lost 3 bases to trimming and J lost 8 bases; unmatched junction nucleotides: 6. The CDR3 loop spans 13 amino acids. The CDR3, as DNA: TGTGCCAGCTCACCCCGACAGGGCGAAGGCTACACCTTC. Amino acid sequence: CASSPRQGEGYTF.

The chain employs TRBV2 and TRBJ1-3; 8 nucleotides line up with TRBD1. J was trimmed by 0 bases and V by 5 bases; bases with no gene match: 9. CDR3 size: 17 residues. Germline V gene sequence: CDR1 SNHLY, CDR2 FYNNEI. CDR3 sequence reads: CASSPGTGGSSGNTIYF. As DNA, the CDR3 is TGTGCCAGCAGTCCCGGGACAGGTGGGAGCTCTGGAAACACCATATATTTT.

The V gene is TRBV2, the J gene TRBJ1-1; a weak D match, TRBD1 (5 bases). V was pared by 4 bases and J by 5 bases, with 14 bases between. This CDR3 region has 14 residues. Germline V gene data show CDR1 as SNHLY and CDR2 as FYNNEI. The CDR3 sequence is CASSATGFLTEAFF. Written as DNA, the CDR3 is TGTGCCAGCAGTGCCACAGGATTTTTGACTGAAGCTTTCTTT.

This clone has just one count. The CDR3 DNA reads as TGTGCCAGCAGCTTGGTACAGAGCACTGAAGCTTTCTTT. Translating it yields CASSLVQSTEAFF. This rearrangement joins TRBV5-6 to TRBJ1-1; D not certain. Germline V CDR1 and CDR2: SGHDT, YYEEEE. This CDR3 has 13 residues. Trimming removed 0 bases from V and 4 bases from J, with 7 bases in between. Variable domain in full (rest from reference TRBV5-6 and TRBJ1-1): DAGVTQSPTHLIKTRGQQVTLRCSPKSGHDTVSWYQQALGQGPQFIFQYYEEEERQRGNFPDRFSGHQFPNYSSELNVNALLLGDSALYLCASSLVQSTEAFFGQGTRLTVV.

The chain recombines TRBV7-9 with TRBJ1-1, with TRBD1 matching 8 bases. The CDR3 is 12 amino acids. The junction had 2 bases not matched to a gene; V was cut back by 7 bases and J by 4 bases. Germline V gene data show CDR1 as SEHNR and CDR2 as FQNEAQ (reference sequence). The CDR3 region is CASNRGTTEAFF. The DNA of the CDR3 is TGTGCCAGCAACAGGGGGACCACTGAAGCTTTCTTT.

The V call is TRBV6-6, the J call TRBJ2-2; 9 bases are shared with TRBD1. The germline gives CDR1 MNHNY, CDR2 SVGAGI (reference sequence). V was pared by 7 bases and J by 5 bases, with 5 bases of the junction left unmatched. CDR3 length: 14 residues. CDR3 protein: CASIGTGPTGELFF. In DNA, the CDR3 is TGTGCCAGCATCGGGACAGGGCCGACCGGGGAGCTGTTTTTT.